This T cell receptor beta chain was found in a study of blood T cell repertoires in COVID-19. Study at large: The United States, Italy and Spain were the sources of the acute and convalescent COVID-19 samples. From T cells, B-cell-depleted T cells, or PBMCs came the material, which was cDNA or gDNA.

Authors' methods: Reference gene primer amplification gave nucleated cell count estimates. Measured with immunoSEQ multiplex PCR; TCRdb has only the in-frame clones, and not every one. The DNA gave D and trimming, while V, J and clone size come from that table. In the table there are about half a million clones, 80% to 90% of which are singletons. The germline gives CDR1 SGHAT, CDR2 FQNNGV. V trimming: 7 bases; J trimming: 5 bases; junction bases outside the gene matches: 13. The CDR3 loop spans 15 amino acids. This TCR derives from a human donor in a cohort sampled during active COVID-19. The chain links TRBV11-2 to TRBJ2-5; 7 positions match TRBD2. Sequencing was performed on peripheral blood. CDR3 loop: CASTSGLSDLETQYF. CDR3 nucleotides: TGTGCCAGCACCTCGGGACTATCAGACTTGGAGACCCAGTACTTC.